These T cell receptor beta chains were read from a single sample in a study of CD8 T cells in ankylosing spondylitis. From the 5' RACE reads, TCRdb called clonotypes with MiXCR, one entry per CDR3 protein. The table shows 380,000 or so distinct CDR3 sequences, with roughly 20% occurring only once. Sample: blood, either unsorted or a sorted T cell fraction (not recorded which). These receptors came from a male donor with ankylosing spondylitis or in good health (not recorded which). Each CDR3 is given with its conserved first and last residue. D genes are given only for firm matches. Size tells how often a clone was seen (once, few, many) or the class of an expanded clone, and some rows leave it out.

>TRBJ1-1|few|TRBV4-1|TRBD1
CASSQGGTGVTEAFF
TGCGCCAGCAGCCAAGGCGGGACAGGGGTCACTGAAGCTTTCTTT
>TRBJ1-1|few|TRBV3-1|-
CASRPDGNTEAFF
TGTGCCAGCAGGCCCGACGGGAACACTGAAGCTTTCTTT
>TRBJ1-5|few|TRBV28|-
CASSFPGGNQPQHF
TGTGCCAGCAGTTTCCCCGGCGGCAATCAGCCCCAGCATTTT
>TRBJ2-7|-|TRBV7-9|-
CASSTGHYEQYF
TGTGCCAGCAGCACCGGACATTACGAGCAGTACTTC
>TRBJ2-1|-|TRBV7-9|-
CASAWGPGAGADEQFF
TGTGCCAGCGCGTGGGGCCCCGGGGCCGGAGCGGATGAGCAGTTCTTC
>TRBJ2-2|-|TRBV12-3/TRBV12-4|-
CAGRDSPEGTGELFF
TGTGCCGGCAGAGACAGCCCCGAGGGCACCGGGGAGCTGTTTTTT
>TRBJ2-7|few|TRBV19|-
CASSRTPTYEQYF
TGTGCCAGTAGTAGAACACCCACCTACGAGCAGTACTTC
>TRBJ1-1|few|TRBV5-5|-
CASSQTGLLNTEAFF
TGTGCCAGCAGCCAGACCGGACTGTTGAACACTGAAGCTTTCTTT
>TRBJ1-5|-|TRBV12-3/TRBV12-4|TRBD1
CASREDRDPQPQHF
TGTGCCAGCAGAGAGGACAGGGACCCTCAGCCCCAGCATTTT
>TRBJ2-2|-|TRBV2|TRBD2
CASSDPTGTSPGELFF
TGTGCCAGCAGTGACCCGACCGGGACTAGCCCCGGGGAGCTGTTTTTT
>TRBJ2-2|-|TRBV7-9|TRBD1
CASSATGGATGELFF
TGTGCCAGCAGCGCGACAGGGGGCGCGACCGGGGAGCTGTTTTTT
>TRBJ2-3|few|TRBV2|TRBD2
CASCIAGAITDTQYF
TGTGCCAGCTGCATAGCGGGAGCCATCACAGATACGCAGTATTTT
>TRBJ1-1|-|TRBV7-9|-
CASSPPGTLNTEAFF
TGTGCCAGCAGCCCCCCGGGGACCCTGAACACTGAAGCTTTCTTT
>TRBJ2-1|-|TRBV7-9|-
CASSPRDRPGNEQFF
TGTGCCAGCAGCCCCCGGGACCGGCCTGGGAATGAGCAGTTCTTC
>TRBJ2-1|-|TRBV5-6|TRBD2
CASSGLAHEQFF
TGTGCCAGCAGCGGACTAGCGCATGAGCAGTTCTTC
>TRBJ2-3|-|TRBV9|-
CASSPPMGGLTDTQYF
TGTGCCAGCAGCCCTCCGATGGGGGGTCTAACAGATACGCAGTATTTT
>TRBJ2-1|once|TRBV27|TRBD1
CASSLSGQGTLPYNEQFF
TGTGCCAGCAGTTTATCGGGACAGGGGACGCTTCCCTACAATGAGCAGTTCTTC
>TRBJ2-3|few|TRBV6-5|TRBD1
CASSYSQGDTDTQYF
TGTGCCAGCAGTTACTCGCAGGGGGACACAGATACGCAGTATTTT
>TRBJ2-2|-|TRBV7-9|-
CASSLGLGGELFF
TGTGCCAGCAGCTTAGGCCTAGGAGGGGAGCTGTTTTTT
>TRBJ1-5|few|TRBV12-3/TRBV12-4|-
CASGSEGNQPQHF
TGTGCCAGCGGTTCGGAGGGCAATCAGCCCCAGCATTTT
>TRBJ2-2|-|TRBV4-1|-
CASSQGLRTLLGTGELFF
TGCGCCAGCAGCCAAGGGTTGCGGACACTGCTTGGCACCGGGGAGCTGTTTTTT
>TRBJ2-7|-|TRBV7-2|TRBD1
CASSLFGQGYEQYF
TGTGCCAGCAGCTTATTTGGACAGGGCTACGAGCAGTACTTC
>TRBJ2-7|few|TRBV29-1|TRBD1
CSALRRDRYYEQYF
TGCAGCGCCCTCAGAAGGGACAGATACTACGAGCAGTACTTC
>TRBJ2-3|few|TRBV20-1|-
CSAIATETTQYF
TGCAGTGCTATCGCAACAGAGACTACGCAGTATTTT
>TRBJ2-1|many|TRBV12-3/TRBV12-4|-
CASSSPYSYNEQFF
TGTGCCAGCAGTTCTCCGTACAGCTACAATGAGCAGTTCTTC
>TRBJ2-5|-|TRBV4-1|-
CASSPMVAEYQETQYF
TGCGCCAGCAGCCCGATGGTAGCGGAGTACCAAGAGACCCAGTACTTC
>TRBJ2-5|-|TRBV7-2|-
CASSYRTEAWETQYF
TGTGCCAGCAGCTACAGGACCGAGGCGTGGGAGACCCAGTACTTC
>TRBJ2-5|-|TRBV11-2|-
CASTNLEEETQYF
TGTGCCAGCACCAACTTGGAGGAAGAGACCCAGTACTTC
>TRBJ2-7|-|TRBV2|-
CASSDVPGGTPDESYF
TGTGCCAGCAGTGATGTTCCAGGGGGGACCCCTGACGAGTCCTACTTC
>TRBJ2-1|-|TRBV7-3|TRBD2
CASSQQRGAYNEQFF
TGTGCCAGCAGCCAGCAGCGGGGGGCATACAATGAGCAGTTCTTC
>TRBJ2-3|-|TRBV11-3|TRBD2
CASASSGGVTDTQYF
TGTGCCAGTGCATCGAGCGGGGGGGTGACAGATACGCAGTATTTT
>TRBJ2-5|once|TRBV29-1|-
CSVEDHQETQYF
TGCAGCGTTGAAGACCACCAAGAGACCCAGTACTTC
>TRBJ1-1|few|TRBV9|-
CASSGEGQGRTEAFF
TGTGCCAGCAGCGGCGAAGGGCAGGGAAGAACTGAAGCTTTCTTT
>TRBJ2-1|few|TRBV12-3/TRBV12-4|TRBD2
CASSPTSPSYNEQFF
TGTGCCAGCTCCCCGACTAGCCCCTCCTACAATGAGCAGTTCTTC
>TRBJ2-5|-|TRBV7-9|-
CASSSPSRQRWEETQYF
TGTGCCAGCAGCTCCCCTTCCCGGCAGCGATGGGAAGAGACCCAGTACTTC
>TRBJ2-5|-|TRBV24-1|TRBD1
CATSDQYTGAGSETQYF
TGTGCCACCAGTGATCAATACACAGGGGCTGGTTCAGAGACCCAGTACTTC
>TRBJ2-3|few|TRBV14|-
CASSQGGLTAAF
TGTGCCAGCAGCCAGGGGGGGCTAACGGCAGCCTTT
>TRBJ2-7|few|TRBV20-1|-
CSARGGVRASYEQYF
TGCAGTGCTAGAGGAGGTGTCAGAGCCTCCTACGAGCAGTACTTC
>TRBJ2-7|-|TRBV15|-
CATSRDVGEVYEQYF
TGTGCCACCAGCAGAGATGTGGGGGAGGTATACGAGCAGTACTTC
>TRBJ2-1|few|TRBV29-1|TRBD1
CSVETSGTVRYNEQFF
TGCAGCGTTGAAACCTCCGGGACAGTTCGCTACAATGAGCAGTTCTTC
>TRBJ2-1|-|TRBV6-1|-
CASRELWNEQFF
TGTGCCAGCAGGGAGTTATGGAACGAGCAGTTCTTC
>TRBJ2-2|-|TRBV6-5|TRBD2
CASSYGASGPTGELFF
TGTGCCAGCAGTTACGGTGCTAGCGGACCCACCGGGGAGCTGTTTTTT
>TRBJ2-3|few|TRBV4-1|TRBD2
CASSSSGGINTQYF
TGCGCCAGCAGCTCAAGCGGGGGCATCAATACGCAGTATTTT
>TRBJ1-1|few|TRBV29-1|-
CSVDRDGINTEAFF
TGCAGCGTTGATAGGGACGGAATAAACACTGAAGCTTTCTTT
>TRBJ2-1|few|TRBV3-1|-
CASSLGGGTSSYNEQFF
TGTGCCAGCAGCCTCGGAGGAGGGACATCATCCTACAATGAGCAGTTCTTC
>TRBJ2-5|few|TRBV6-5|TRBD2
CASSYGLAGGVGLKETQYF
TGTGCCAGCAGTTACGGGCTAGCGGGGGGAGTGGGATTAAAAGAGACCCAGTACTTC
>TRBJ1-1|-|TRBV6-5|TRBD1
CASSYDGQGAEAFF
TGTGCCAGCAGTTACGACGGACAGGGGGCTGAAGCTTTCTTT
>TRBJ2-1|-|TRBV13|TRBD2
CASSTRLAGAPDEQFF
TGTGCCAGCAGCACCAGACTAGCGGGGGCCCCGGATGAGCAGTTCTTC
>TRBJ2-1|-|TRBV7-9|TRBD1
CASRGQGATEQFF
TGTGCCAGCAGGGGACAGGGGGCGACTGAGCAGTTCTTC
>TRBJ2-1|-|TRBV12-5|-
CASGLTRGATYNEQFF
TGTGCTAGTGGTTTAACCCGGGGGGCGACCTACAATGAGCAGTTCTTC
>TRBJ1-5|few|TRBV28|-
CASSFGRKGPQHF
TGTGCCAGCAGTTTCGGACGCAAGGGGCCCCAGCATTTT